The T cell receptor (beta chain) described here comes from a study of blood T cell repertoires in COVID-19. About the research overall: Acute and convalescent COVID-19 samples came from the United States, Italy and Spain.

With 1 base clipped from V and 5 bases from J, the junction kept 5 bases outside the gene matches. From germline, CDR1 is LGHDT and CDR2 YNNKEL (reference sequence). The CDR3 spans 15 residues. In the case of this clone: This specimen includes other DNA sequences encoding the same CDR3.

Participant age was roughly 18 to 90 years, and participants resided in fewer than 30 US areas. In the authors' workflow: How many nucleated cells were present was estimated from reference gene primer amplification. Sequencing used immunoSEQ multiplex PCR; TCRdb keeps in-frame clones, though not all of them. The DNA was the basis for D and trimming; V, J and clone size are from that table. The sample records 330,000 or so clones, over 80% being singletons. This receptor was obtained from a man under 40 who had recovered from COVID-19. The genes are TRBV3-1 (or the pseudogene TRBV3-2) and TRBJ1-2; 9 bases line up with TRBD1. The specimen was PBMCs or T cells enriched from blood (not recorded which). CDR3 bases: TGTGCCAGCAGCCAAGTAGACAGGGGGGGTTATGGCTACACCTTC. Translated: CASSQVDRGGYGYTF.